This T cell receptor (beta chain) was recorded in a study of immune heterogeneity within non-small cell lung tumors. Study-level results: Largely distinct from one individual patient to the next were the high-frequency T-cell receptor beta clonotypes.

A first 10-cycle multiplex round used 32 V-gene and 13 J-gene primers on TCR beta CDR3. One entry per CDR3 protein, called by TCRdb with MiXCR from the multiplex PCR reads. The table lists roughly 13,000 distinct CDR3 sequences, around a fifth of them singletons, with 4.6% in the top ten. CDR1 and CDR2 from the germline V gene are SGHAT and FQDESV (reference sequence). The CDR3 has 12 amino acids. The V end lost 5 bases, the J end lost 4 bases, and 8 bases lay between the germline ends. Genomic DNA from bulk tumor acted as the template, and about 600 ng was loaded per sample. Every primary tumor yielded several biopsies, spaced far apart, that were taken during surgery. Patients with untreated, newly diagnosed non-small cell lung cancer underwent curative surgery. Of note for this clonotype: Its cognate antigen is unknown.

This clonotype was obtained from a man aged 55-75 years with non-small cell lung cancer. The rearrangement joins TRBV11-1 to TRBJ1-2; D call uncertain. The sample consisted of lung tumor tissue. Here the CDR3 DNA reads TGTGCCAGCAGCCTTGATTCCTATGGCTACACCTTC. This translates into CASSLDSYGYTF.